The 15 T cell receptor beta chains below were found in one sample sequenced in a study of T cells after somatic rescue of genetic block (dated by TCRdb to 2019 to 2021). Libraries were made using the immunoSEQ multiplex PCR assay. TCRdb obtained this table from immuneACCESS and retained in-frame rearrangements with V and J assigned. These tables miss some clones; where compared with another copy, unresolved V genes account for less than half of the shortfall, and the remainder is unexplained. The sample contains some 13,000 clones, 73% of them found a single time. 15% to 20% of the sample belongs to the ten largest clones. Sequencing used peripheral blood mononuclear cells (PBMCs). All receptors come from a boy aged 10-17 years.

The V call is TRBV13, the J call TRBJ2-7; 7 bases line up with TRBD1. Trimming at V came to 2 bases and at J to 5 bases, leaving 9 bases not matched to a gene. The CDR3 extends over 15 amino acids. Germline CDR1 PRHDT, CDR2 FYEKMQ (reference sequence). The CDR3 nucleotides are TGTGCCAGCAGCTTATCCATCACAGGGGCGGACGAGCAGTACTTC. The encoded protein is CASSLSITGADEQYF.

The rearrangement uses TRBV2 and TRBJ1-4; 10 bases match TRBD1. The CDR3 contains 14 residues. Germline CDR1 is SNHLY and CDR2 is FYNNEI. Unmatched junction bases numbered 6, after V lost 8 bases and J lost 6 bases. The CDR3 spells CASLRDRGYEKLFF. CDR3 in DNA: TGTGCCAGCCTTCGGGACAGGGGTTATGAAAAACTGTTTTTT.

About this clone: The conserved phenylalanine or tryptophan normally closing the CDR3 is absent here, so this likely arose from a read error. The genes are TRBV13 and TRBJ1-2; D perhaps matches TRBD1 (5 bases). Looked up from germline, CDR1 is PRHDT and CDR2 is FYEKMQ (reference sequence). V was clipped by 2 bases and J by 6 bases, with 13 bases between them. This CDR3 has 14 residues. The CDR3 loop is CASSLLQLGDGYTL. The CDR3, as DNA: TGTGCCAGCAGCTTACTCCAGCTGGGGGATGGCTACACCCTC.

V usage is TRBV5-4 and J usage is TRBJ2-3; 9 bases are shared with TRBD2. The CDR3 contains 15 residues. Losses at the gene ends were 3 bases for V and 4 bases for J; bases not matched to a gene: 6. Per the germline V gene, CDR1 is SGHNT and CDR2 is YYREEE (reference sequence). The CDR3 coding sequence is TGTGCCAGCAGCTGGCAGACTAGCGGAGCAGATACGCAGTATTTT. Its translation: CASSWQTSGADTQYF. Full variable domain (missing parts from reference TRBV5-4 and TRBJ2-3): ETGVTQSPTHLIKTRGQQVTLRCSSQSGHNTVSWYQQALGQGPQFIFQYYREEENGRGNFPPRFSGLQFPNYSSELNVNALELDDSALYLCASSWQTSGADTQYFGPGTRLTVL.

The J gene is TRBJ1-2, the V gene TRBV6-5, with TRBD1 matching over 8 bases. There are 13 residues in the CDR3. Germline CDR1 reads MNHEY; CDR2 reads SVGAGI. J was trimmed by 5 bases and V by 6 bases; bases with no gene match: 5. The CDR3: CASSIDRGYGYTF. The CDR3 nucleotides are TGTGCCAGCAGCATCGACAGGGGTTATGGCTACACCTTC.

The chain couples TRBV5-1 to TRBJ2-3; possible D gene TRBD2, 5 bases. V was cut by 2 bases and J by 6 bases, with 10 bases left in between. Germline assignment: CDR1 SGHRS and CDR2 YFSETQ. This CDR3 contains 13 residues. The CDR3 region is CASSLGSWDTQYF. The CDR3 region has the DNA TGCGCCAGCAGCTTAGGGAGTTGGGATACGCAGTATTTT.

The chain recombines TRBV6-5 with TRBJ2-1; 8 bases map to TRBD2. V trimming: 3 bases; J trimming: 8 bases; junction bases outside the gene matches: 9. Germline loops: CDR1 MNHEY, CDR2 SVGAGI. The CDR3 runs to 15 residues. CDR3 DNA: TGTGCCAGCAGTTATATGCCGGGGGGGCTCGATGAGCAGTTCTTC. Its protein product is CASSYMPGGLDEQFF.

V is TRBV14 and J is TRBJ2-3; 7 bases agree with TRBD1. Germline trimming cut 4 bases from V and 2 bases from J; bases unmatched to any gene: 6. The germline V gene has CDR1 SGHDN and CDR2 FVKESK. The CDR3 is 15 residues long. CDR3 DNA sequence: TGTGCCAGCAGCCGCCGGGACAGCCTCACAGATACGCAGTATTTT. Amino acid sequence: CASSRRDSLTDTQYF.

The chain joins TRBV28 to TRBJ1-6; no reliable D call. Trimming took 11 bases from V and 8 from J, leaving 16 bases between them. The CDR3 covers 13 residues. Per germline, CDR1 MDHEN and CDR2 SYDVKM. The CDR3, as DNA: TGTGCCGTTACTTGGGGTACGGATTCACCCCTCCACTTT. It encodes CAVTWGTDSPLHF.

Sample share makes this clone medium-sized. The chain uses TRBV11-2 and TRBJ2-5; D is unclear. CDR1 and CDR2 (germline): SGHAT, FQNNGV. Trimming cost V 3 bases and J 0 bases, with 11 bases left between them. CDR3 size: 15 residues. In DNA, the CDR3 is TGTGCCAGCAGCTTGATCGCCAGGTACCAAGAGACCCAGTACTTC. Translating gives CASSLIARYQETQYF.

The chain links TRBV29-1 to TRBJ1-2, with TRBD1 matching over 10 bases. The CDR3 runs 15 residues. With 4 bases clipped from V and 7 bases from J, the junction kept 12 bases outside the gene matches. Per the germline V gene, CDR1 is SQVTM and CDR2 is ANQGSEA. CDR3 in amino acids: CSVGAEWDRGGGYTF. The CDR3, as DNA: TGCAGCGTTGGGGCAGAATGGGACAGGGGTGGTGGCTACACCTTC.

This clone has only a few counts. The chain combines TRBV5-4 with TRBJ2-5; TRBD2 aligns across 7 bases. J lost 0 bases, V lost 0 bases, and 2 bases had no gene match. From germline, CDR1 is SGHNT and CDR2 YYREEE (reference sequence). The CDR3 contains 15 residues. CDR3: CASSLGGTNQETQYF. The CDR3 DNA sequence: TGTGCCAGCAGCTTGGGGGGGACTAACCAAGAGACCCAGTACTTC. The full variable domain, in which reference TRBV5-4 and TRBJ2-5 provide the parts outside the CDR3, is ETGVTQSPTHLIKTRGQQVTLRCSSQSGHNTVSWYQQALGQGPQFIFQYYREEENGRGNFPPRFSGLQFPNYSSELNVNALELDDSALYLCASSLGGTNQETQYFGPGTRLLVL.

CDR3 sequence: CASSWGVHGEAFF. CDR3 in DNA: TGTGCCAGCAGTTGGGGGGTGCATGGTGAAGCTTTCTTT. V is TRBV6-6 and J is TRBJ1-1; D might be TRBD1 (5 bases). The CDR3 has 13 residues. Trimming took off 4 bases at V and 7 bases at J, with 13 bases between the two ends. Germline CDR1 and CDR2: MNHNY and SVGAGI (reference sequence).

The chain uses TRBV5-1 and TRBJ1-5, with TRBD1 identical over 8 bases. CDR3 length: 15 residues. Trimming at V came to 0 bases and at J to 5 bases, leaving 4 bases not matched to a gene. Germline V gene data show CDR1 as SGHRS and CDR2 as YFSETQ. The CDR3 region has the DNA TGCGCCAGCAGCTTGGGGACAGGGAAGTATCAGCCCCAGCATTTT. Translated, it gives CASSLGTGKYQPQHF. Full variable domain (outside the CDR3, taken from reference TRBV5-1 and TRBJ1-5): KAGVTQTPRYLIKTRGQQVTLSCSPISGHRSVSWYQQTPGQGLQFLFEYFSETQRNKGNFPGRFSGRQFSNSRSEMNVSTLELGDSALYLCASSLGTGKYQPQHFGDGTRLSIL.

This clone has only a few counts. This chain uses TRBV7-9 with TRBJ2-6; 11 nucleotides agree with TRBD1. Germline V gene sequence: CDR1 SEHNR, CDR2 FQNEAQ (reference sequence). The length of the CDR3 is 18 residues. Trimming removed 3 bases from V and 0 bases from J; junction bases left unmatched: 4. For the CDR3, the DNA is TGTGCCAGCAGCTTTGGACAGGGGGCTTTCTCTGGGGCCAACGTCCTGACTTTC. This codes for CASSFGQGAFSGANVLTF.